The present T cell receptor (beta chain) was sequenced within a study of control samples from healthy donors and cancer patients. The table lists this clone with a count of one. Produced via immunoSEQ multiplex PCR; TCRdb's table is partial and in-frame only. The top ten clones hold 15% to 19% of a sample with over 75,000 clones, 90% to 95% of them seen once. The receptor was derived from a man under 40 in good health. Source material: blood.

CDR3 sequence: CASSAQGAPYNEQFF. Written as DNA, the CDR3 is TGTGCCAGCAGCGCACAGGGGGCTCCTTACAATGAGCAGTTCTTC. J is TRBJ2-1 and V is TRBV9, with TRBD1 matching 9 bases. Unmatched junction bases numbered 5, after V lost 3 bases and J lost 4 bases. CDR1 and CDR2 from the germline V gene are SGDLS and YYNGEE. The CDR3 consists of 15 residues. Looking up the rest from reference TRBV9 and TRBJ2-1 gives the full variable domain: DSGVTQTPKHLITATGQRVTLRCSPRSGDLSVYWYQQSLDQGLQFLIQYYNGEERAKGNILERFSAQQFPDLHSELNLSSLELGDSALYFCASSAQGAPYNEQFFGPGTRLTVL.